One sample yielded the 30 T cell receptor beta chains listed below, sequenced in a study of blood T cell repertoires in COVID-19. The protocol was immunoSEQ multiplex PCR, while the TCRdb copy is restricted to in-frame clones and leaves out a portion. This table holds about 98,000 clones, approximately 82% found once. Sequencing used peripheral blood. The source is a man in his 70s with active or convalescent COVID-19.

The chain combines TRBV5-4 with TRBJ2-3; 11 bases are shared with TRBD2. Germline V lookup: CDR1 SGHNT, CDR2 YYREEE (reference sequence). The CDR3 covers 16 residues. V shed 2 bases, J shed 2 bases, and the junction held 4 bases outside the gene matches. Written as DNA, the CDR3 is TGTGCCAGCAGCTTCAGACTAGCGGGGAACACAGATACGCAGTATTTT. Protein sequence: CASSFRLAGNTDTQYF.

The CDR3 sequence is CASSYTGLPGEKLFF. The CDR3, as DNA: TGTGCCAGCAGCTATACAGGGCTGCCGGGGGAAAAACTGTTTTTT. The rearrangement links TRBV5-6 to TRBJ1-4, with D possibly TRBD1 on 6 matching bases. The germline V and J ends were trimmed by 3 bases and 8 bases, with 17 bases remaining between them. Germline V gene sequence: CDR1 SGHDT, CDR2 YYEEEE. The CDR3 totals 15 residues.

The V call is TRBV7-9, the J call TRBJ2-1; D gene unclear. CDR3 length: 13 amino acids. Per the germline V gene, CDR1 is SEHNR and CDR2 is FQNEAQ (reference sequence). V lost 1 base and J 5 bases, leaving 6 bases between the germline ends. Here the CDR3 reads CASSLVRHNEQFF. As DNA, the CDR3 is TGTGCCAGCAGCTTAGTGCGGCACAATGAGCAGTTCTTC.

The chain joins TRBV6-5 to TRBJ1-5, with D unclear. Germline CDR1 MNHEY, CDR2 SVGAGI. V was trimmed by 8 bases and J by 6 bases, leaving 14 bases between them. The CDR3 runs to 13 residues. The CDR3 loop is CASGWAEGQPQHF. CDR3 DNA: TGTGCCAGCGGTTGGGCCGAAGGTCAGCCCCAGCATTTT.

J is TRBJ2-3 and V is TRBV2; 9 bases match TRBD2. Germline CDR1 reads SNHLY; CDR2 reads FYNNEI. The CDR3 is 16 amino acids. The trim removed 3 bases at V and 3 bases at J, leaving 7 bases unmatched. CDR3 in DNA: TGTGCCAGCAGTGATTCGCGGGGGGGCTCGACAGATACGCAGTATTTT. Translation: CASSDSRGGSTDTQYF.

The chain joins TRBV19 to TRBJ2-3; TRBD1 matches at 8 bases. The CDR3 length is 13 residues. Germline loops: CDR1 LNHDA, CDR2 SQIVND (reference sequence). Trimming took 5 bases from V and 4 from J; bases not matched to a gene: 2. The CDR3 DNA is TGTGCCAGTAGTGACAGGGGTGCAGATACGCAGTATTTT. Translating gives CASSDRGADTQYF.

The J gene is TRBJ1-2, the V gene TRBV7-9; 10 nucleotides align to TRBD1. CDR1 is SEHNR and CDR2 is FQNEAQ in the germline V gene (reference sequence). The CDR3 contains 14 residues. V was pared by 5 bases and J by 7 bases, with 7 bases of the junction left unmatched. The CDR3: CASSPRQGAGGYTF. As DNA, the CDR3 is TGTGCCAGCAGCCCAAGACAGGGGGCAGGTGGCTACACCTTC.

CDR3 sequence: CASSVGEGGATTGELFF. For the CDR3, the DNA is TGTGCCAGCAGCGTAGGGGAAGGGGGGGCAACCACCGGGGAGCTGTTTTTT. The rearrangement links TRBV9 to TRBJ2-2, with D maybe TRBD2 (7 bases). This CDR3 comprises 17 residues. CDR1 is SGDLS, CDR2 YYNGEE, per germline. Trimming removed 0 bases at V and 4 bases at J, with 16 bases between.

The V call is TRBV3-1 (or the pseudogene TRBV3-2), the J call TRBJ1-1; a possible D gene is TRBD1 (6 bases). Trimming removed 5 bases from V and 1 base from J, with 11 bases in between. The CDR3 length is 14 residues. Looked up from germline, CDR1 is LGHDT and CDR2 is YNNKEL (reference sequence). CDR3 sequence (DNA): TGTGCCAGCAGCGAGCCACAGGGGAACACTGAAGCTTTCTTT. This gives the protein CASSEPQGNTEAFF.

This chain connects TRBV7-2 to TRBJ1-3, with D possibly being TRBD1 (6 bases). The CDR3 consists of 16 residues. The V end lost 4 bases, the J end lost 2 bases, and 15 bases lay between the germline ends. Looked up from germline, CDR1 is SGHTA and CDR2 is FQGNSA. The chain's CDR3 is CASSSEQGDAGNTIYF. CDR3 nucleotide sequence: TGTGCCAGCAGCTCTGAACAGGGAGACGCTGGAAACACCATATATTTT.

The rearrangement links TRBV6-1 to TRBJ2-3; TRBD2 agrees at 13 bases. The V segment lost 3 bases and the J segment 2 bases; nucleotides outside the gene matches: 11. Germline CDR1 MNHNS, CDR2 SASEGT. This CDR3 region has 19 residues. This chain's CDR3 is CASSDGLAGDMEYTDTQYF. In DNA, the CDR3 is TGTGCCAGCAGTGACGGACTAGCGGGGGATATGGAATACACAGATACGCAGTATTTT.

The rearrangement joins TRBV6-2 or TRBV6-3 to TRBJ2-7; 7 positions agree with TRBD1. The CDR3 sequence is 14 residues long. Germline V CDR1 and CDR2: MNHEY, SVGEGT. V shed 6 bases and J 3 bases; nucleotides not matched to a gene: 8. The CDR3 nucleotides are TGTGCCAGCAGCCACAGGGGACCTTTCTACGAGCAGTACTTC. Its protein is CASSHRGPFYEQYF.

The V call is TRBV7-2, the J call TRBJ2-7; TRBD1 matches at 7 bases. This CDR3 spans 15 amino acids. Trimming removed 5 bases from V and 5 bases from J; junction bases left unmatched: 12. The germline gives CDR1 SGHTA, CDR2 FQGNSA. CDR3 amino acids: CASSEPDRAHNEQYF. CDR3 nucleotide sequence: TGTGCCAGCAGCGAACCCGACAGGGCCCACAACGAGCAGTACTTC.

For the CDR3, the DNA is TGTGCCAGCACCTTACACTTTGGGACAGCTGGAAACACCATATATTTT. Translated: CASTLHFGTAGNTIYF. V usage is TRBV5-8 and J usage is TRBJ1-3, with TRBD1 matching over 7 bases. The germline gives CDR1 SGHTS, CDR2 YDEGEE. V lost 6 bases, J lost 2 bases, and 11 bases stayed unmatched. This CDR3 region has 16 residues.

This chain's CDR3 is CASSESQTVANSPLHF. CDR3 bases: TGTGCCAGCAGTGAGAGTCAAACAGTGGCAAATTCACCCCTCCACTTT. This chain joins TRBV6-1 and TRBJ1-6, with D unresolved. Per germline, CDR1 MNHNS and CDR2 SASEGT. This CDR3 is 16 amino acids long. The V end lost 3 bases, the J end lost 7 bases, and 16 bases lay between the germline ends.

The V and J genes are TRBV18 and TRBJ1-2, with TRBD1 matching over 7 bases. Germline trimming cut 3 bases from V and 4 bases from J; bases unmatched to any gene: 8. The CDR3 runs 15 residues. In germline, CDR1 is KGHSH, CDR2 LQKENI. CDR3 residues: CASSPTTGIFYGYTF. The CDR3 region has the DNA TGTGCCAGCTCACCCACGACAGGGATCTTCTATGGCTACACCTTC.

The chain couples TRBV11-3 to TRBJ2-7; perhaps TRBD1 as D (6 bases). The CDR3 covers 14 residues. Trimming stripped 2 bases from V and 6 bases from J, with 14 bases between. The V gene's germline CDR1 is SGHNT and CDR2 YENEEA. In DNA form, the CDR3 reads TGTGCCAGCAGCTTATCCCCAGGGGCGGGCGAGCAGTACTTC. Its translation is CASSLSPGAGEQYF.

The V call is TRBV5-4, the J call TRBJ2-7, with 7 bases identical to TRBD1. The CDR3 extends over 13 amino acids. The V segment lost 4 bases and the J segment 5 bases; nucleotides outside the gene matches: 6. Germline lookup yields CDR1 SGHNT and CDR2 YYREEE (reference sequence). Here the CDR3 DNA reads TGTGCCAGCAGCGAACAGGGGTTGGACGAGCAGTACTTC. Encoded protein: CASSEQGLDEQYF.

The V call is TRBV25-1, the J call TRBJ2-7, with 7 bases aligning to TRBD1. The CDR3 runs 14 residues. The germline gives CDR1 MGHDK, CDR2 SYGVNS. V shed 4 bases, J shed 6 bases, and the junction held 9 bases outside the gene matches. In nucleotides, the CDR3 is TGTGCCAGCAGTGCTCCCCGACAGGGTGGCGAGCAGTACTTC. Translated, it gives CASSAPRQGGEQYF.

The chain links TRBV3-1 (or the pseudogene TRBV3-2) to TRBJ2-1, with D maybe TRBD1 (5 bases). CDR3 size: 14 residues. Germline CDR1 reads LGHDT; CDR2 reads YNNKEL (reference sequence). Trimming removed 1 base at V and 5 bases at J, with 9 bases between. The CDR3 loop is CASSQGGVHNEQFF. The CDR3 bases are TGTGCCAGCAGCCAAGGGGGCGTACACAATGAGCAGTTCTTC.

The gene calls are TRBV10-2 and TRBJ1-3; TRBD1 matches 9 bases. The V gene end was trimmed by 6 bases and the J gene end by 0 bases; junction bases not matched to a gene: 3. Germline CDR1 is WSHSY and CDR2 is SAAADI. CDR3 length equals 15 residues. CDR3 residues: CASSWDRASGNTIYF. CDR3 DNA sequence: TGCGCCAGCAGCTGGGACAGGGCCTCTGGAAACACCATATATTTT.

CDR3 loop: CASRRTVWEKLFF. For the CDR3, the DNA is TGTGCCAGCAGACGGACAGTTTGGGAAAAACTGTTTTTT. This chain joins TRBV27 and TRBJ1-4, with a possible D match to TRBD1 (6 bases). The CDR3 consists of 13 residues. In germline, CDR1 is MNHEY, CDR2 SMNVEV (reference sequence). The V end lost 6 bases, the J end lost 8 bases, and 13 bases lay between the germline ends.

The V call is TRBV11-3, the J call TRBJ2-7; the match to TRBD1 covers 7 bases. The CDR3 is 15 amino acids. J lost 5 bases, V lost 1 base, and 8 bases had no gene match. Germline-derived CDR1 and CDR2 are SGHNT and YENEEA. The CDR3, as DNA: TGTGCCAGCAGCTTAGCAGGGGGTAAGGCCCACGAGCAGTACTTC. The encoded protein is CASSLAGGKAHEQYF.

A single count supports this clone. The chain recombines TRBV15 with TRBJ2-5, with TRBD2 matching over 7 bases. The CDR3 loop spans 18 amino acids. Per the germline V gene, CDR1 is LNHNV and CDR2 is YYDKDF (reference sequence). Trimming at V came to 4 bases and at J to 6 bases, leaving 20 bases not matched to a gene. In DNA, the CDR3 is TGTGCCACCAGCACATCCCCTGTTCGGCTAGCGGTCGGAAAGACCCAGTACTTC. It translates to CATSTSPVRLAVGKTQYF.

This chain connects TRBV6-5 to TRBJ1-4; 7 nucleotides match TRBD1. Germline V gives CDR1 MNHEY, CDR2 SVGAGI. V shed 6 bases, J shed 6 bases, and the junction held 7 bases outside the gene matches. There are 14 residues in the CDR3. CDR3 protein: CASRGGQHHEKLFF. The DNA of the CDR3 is TGTGCCAGCAGAGGGGGACAGCACCATGAAAAACTGTTTTTT.

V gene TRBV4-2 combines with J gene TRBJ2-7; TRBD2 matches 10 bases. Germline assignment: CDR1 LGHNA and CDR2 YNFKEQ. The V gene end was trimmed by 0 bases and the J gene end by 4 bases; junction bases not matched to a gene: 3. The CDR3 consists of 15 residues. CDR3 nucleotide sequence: TGTGCCAGCAGCCAAGATATAGCGGGGGGATACGAGCAGTACTTC. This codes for CASSQDIAGGYEQYF.

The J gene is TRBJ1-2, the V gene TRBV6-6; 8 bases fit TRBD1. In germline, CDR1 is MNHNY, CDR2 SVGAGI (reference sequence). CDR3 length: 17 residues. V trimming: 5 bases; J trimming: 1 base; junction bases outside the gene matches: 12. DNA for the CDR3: TGTGCCAGCAGTCTCCGGACAGGGATGAGCCTTAACTATGGCTACACCTTC. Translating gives CASSLRTGMSLNYGYTF.

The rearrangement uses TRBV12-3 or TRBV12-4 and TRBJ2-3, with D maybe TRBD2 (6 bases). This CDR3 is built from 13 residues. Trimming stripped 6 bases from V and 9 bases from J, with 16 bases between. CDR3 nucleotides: TGTGCCAGCAGGAACCCTAGCGAGTGGACGCAGTATTTT. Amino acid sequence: CASRNPSEWTQYF.

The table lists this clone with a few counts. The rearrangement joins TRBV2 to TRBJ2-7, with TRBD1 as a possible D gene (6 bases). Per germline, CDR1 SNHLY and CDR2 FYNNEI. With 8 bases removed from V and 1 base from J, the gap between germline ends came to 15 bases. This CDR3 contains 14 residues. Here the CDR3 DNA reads TGTGCCAGCGGACAGACTGGACAGTCCTACGAGCAGTACTTC. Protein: CASGQTGQSYEQYF.

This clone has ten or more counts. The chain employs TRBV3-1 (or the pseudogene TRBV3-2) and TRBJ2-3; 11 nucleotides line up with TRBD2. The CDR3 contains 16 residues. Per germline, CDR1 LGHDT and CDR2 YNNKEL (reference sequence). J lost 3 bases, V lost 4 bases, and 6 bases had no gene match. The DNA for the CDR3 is TGTGCCAGCAGCCTATTAGCGGGGGGGCCAACAGATACGCAGTATTTT. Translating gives CASSLLAGGPTDTQYF.